The 8 T cell receptor beta chains reported below all come from one sample, sequenced in a study of blood T cell repertoires in COVID-19. Some clones are missing from TCRdb's copy, which holds only in-frame ones; the method was immunoSEQ multiplex PCR. The table has under 400,000 clones, around 87% seen once. The sequencing input was peripheral blood. These receptors all come from a woman aged 25 to 39 with COVID-19, enrolled during active disease.

Written as DNA, the CDR3 is TGTGCCATCAGTGACCCGGGACTAGCGGGGTCTTCAGGCGAGCAGTACTTC. Its protein is CAISDPGLAGSSGEQYF. The rearrangement links TRBV10-3 to TRBJ2-7; 13 bases are shared with TRBD2. J was trimmed by 6 bases and V by 3 bases; bases with no gene match: 11. There are 17 residues in the CDR3. Germline lookup yields CDR1 ENHRY and CDR2 SYGVKD.

The gene calls are TRBV19 and TRBJ2-7, with 9 bases identical to TRBD2. The CDR3 runs to 16 residues. The V and J ends lost 5 bases and 3 bases, in that order; junction bases with no gene match: 11. Germline CDR1 is LNHDA and CDR2 is SQIVND (reference sequence). The CDR3 here is CASSPRASGNRYEQYF. CDR3 nucleotide sequence: TGTGCCAGTAGTCCCCGGGCTAGCGGGAACCGCTACGAGCAGTACTTC.

The rearrangement joins TRBV7-2 to TRBJ1-1; D is possibly TRBD1 (5 bases). V was pared by 1 base and J by 1 base, with 16 bases between. Germline CDR1 and CDR2: SGHTA and FQGNSA. The CDR3 is 17 amino acids. The CDR3 DNA is TGTGCCAGCAGCTTAGAAAGGTTTGTGGGGCCGAACACTGAAGCTTTCTTT. It encodes CASSLERFVGPNTEAFF.

The V gene is TRBV24-1, the J gene TRBJ1-4; D uncertain. The CDR3 is made up of 13 amino acids. Germline V gene sequence: CDR1 KGHDR, CDR2 SFDVKD. V was clipped by 5 bases and J by 10 bases, with 13 bases between them. The CDR3 DNA sequence: TGTGCCACCAGTGCGGGAAGAAGCGGAAAACTGTTTTTT. Translated: CATSAGRSGKLFF.

The chain carries TRBV29-1 and TRBJ2-1; the D gene is possibly TRBD2 (5 bases). Germline loops: CDR1 SQVTM, CDR2 ANQGSEA. The CDR3 runs to 14 residues. V gave up 7 bases and J gave up 5 bases, with 18 bases separating them. CDR3 sequence reads: CSAPAEGTHNEQFF. In DNA form, the CDR3 reads TGCAGCGCCCCGGCTGAGGGTACTCACAATGAGCAGTTCTTC.

The V and J genes are TRBV19 and TRBJ2-2, with TRBD1 matching over 7 bases. This CDR3 contains 15 residues. In germline, CDR1 is LNHDA, CDR2 SQIVND (reference sequence). The junction had 8 bases not matched to a gene; V was cut back by 6 bases and J by 4 bases. Here the CDR3 reads CASSPGQPGTGELFF. The CDR3 bases are TGTGCCAGTAGCCCGGGACAGCCGGGCACCGGGGAGCTGTTTTTT.

This chain uses TRBV25-1 with TRBJ1-2, with D possibly matching TRBD1 (6 bases). CDR1 and CDR2 (germline): MGHDK, SYGVNS. The length of the CDR3 is 14 residues. With 1 base removed from V and 3 bases from J, the gap between germline ends came to 9 bases. The CDR3 spells CASSEWNRDYGYTF. The DNA of the CDR3 is TGTGCCAGCAGTGAATGGAACAGGGACTATGGCTACACCTTC.

This CDR3 is CASSESSTQETQYF. The CDR3, as DNA: TGTGCCAGCAGTGAGTCGTCTACGCAAGAGACCCAGTACTTC. The chain has TRBV2 and TRBJ2-5; D ambiguous. The germline V gene encodes CDR1 SNHLY and CDR2 FYNNEI. V was clipped by 3 bases and J by 2 bases, with 10 bases between them. The CDR3 sequence is 14 residues long.